This T cell receptor beta chain derives from a study of resident and recirculating memory T cells in vitiligo. Study-wide results and caveats: Non-conserved TCRs across sites and patients suggested distinct clones per lesion.

The assay was immunoSEQ multiplex PCR, and TCRdb's table has in-frame clones only and misses some. The sample comprises 40,000 to 50,000 clones, 92% of which are singletons, and roughly 5% rests with the top ten. To note about this clone: The antigen is undetermined.

The sequencing sample was made of blood. The TCR was taken from a male donor with vitiligo.

The CDR3 spells CASSDDPGQLKPYEQYF. In DNA, the CDR3 is TGTGCCAGCAGCGATGACCCGGGACAACTCAAACCCTACGAGCAGTACTTC. The chain has TRBV9 and TRBJ2-7; D perhaps matches TRBD1 (6 bases). The CDR3 length is 17 residues. V was trimmed by 3 bases and J by 2 bases, leaving 21 bases between them. The V gene's germline CDR1 is SGDLS and CDR2 YYNGEE.